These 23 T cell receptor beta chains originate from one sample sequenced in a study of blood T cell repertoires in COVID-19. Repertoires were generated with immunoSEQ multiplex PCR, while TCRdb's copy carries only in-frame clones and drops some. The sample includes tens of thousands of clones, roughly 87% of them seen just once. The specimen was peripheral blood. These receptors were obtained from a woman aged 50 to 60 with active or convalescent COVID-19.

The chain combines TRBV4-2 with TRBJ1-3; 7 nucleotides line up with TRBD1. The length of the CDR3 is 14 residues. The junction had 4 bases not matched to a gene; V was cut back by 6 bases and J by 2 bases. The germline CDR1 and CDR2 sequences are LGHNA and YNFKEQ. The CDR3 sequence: CASRLQGTGNTIYF. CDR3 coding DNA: TGTGCCAGCAGATTACAGGGGACTGGAAACACCATATATTTT.

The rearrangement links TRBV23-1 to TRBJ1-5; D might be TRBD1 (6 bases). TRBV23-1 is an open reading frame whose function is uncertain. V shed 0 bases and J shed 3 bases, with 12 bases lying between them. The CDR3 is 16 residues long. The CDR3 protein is CASSQSKGHFNQPQHF. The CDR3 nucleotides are TGCGCCAGCAGTCAATCCAAGGGACACTTCAATCAGCCCCAGCATTTT.

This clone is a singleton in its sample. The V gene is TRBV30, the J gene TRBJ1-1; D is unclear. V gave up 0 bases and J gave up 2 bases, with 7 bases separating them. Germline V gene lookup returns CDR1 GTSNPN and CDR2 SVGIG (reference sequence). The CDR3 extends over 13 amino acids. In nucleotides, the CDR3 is TGTGCCTGGAGTGTACGGTATAACACTGAAGCTTTCTTT. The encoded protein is CAWSVRYNTEAFF.

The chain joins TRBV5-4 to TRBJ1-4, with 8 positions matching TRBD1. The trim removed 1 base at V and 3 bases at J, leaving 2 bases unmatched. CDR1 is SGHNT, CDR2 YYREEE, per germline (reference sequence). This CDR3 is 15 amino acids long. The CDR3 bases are TGTGCCAGCAGCTTGAGGACAGGGTCTAATGAAAAACTGTTTTTT. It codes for CASSLRTGSNEKLFF.

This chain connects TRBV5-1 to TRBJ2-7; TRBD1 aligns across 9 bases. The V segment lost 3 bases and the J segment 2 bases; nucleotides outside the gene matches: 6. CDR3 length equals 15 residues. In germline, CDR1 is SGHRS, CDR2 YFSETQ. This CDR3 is CASSSPGQGTYEQYF. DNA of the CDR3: TGCGCCAGCAGCTCCCCCGGACAGGGGACCTACGAGCAGTACTTC.

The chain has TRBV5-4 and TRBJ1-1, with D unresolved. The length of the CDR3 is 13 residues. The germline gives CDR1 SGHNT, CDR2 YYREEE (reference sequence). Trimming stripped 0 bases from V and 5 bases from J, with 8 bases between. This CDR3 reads CASSLAGSTEAFF. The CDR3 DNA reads TGTGCCAGCAGCTTGGCCGGGAGTACTGAAGCTTTCTTT.

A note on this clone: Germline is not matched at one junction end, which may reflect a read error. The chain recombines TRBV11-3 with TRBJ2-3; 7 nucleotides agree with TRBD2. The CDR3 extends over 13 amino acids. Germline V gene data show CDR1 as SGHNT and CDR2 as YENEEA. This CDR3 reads CASSLDGGRTQYF. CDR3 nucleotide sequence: TGTGCCAGCAGCCTAGACGGGGGGAGGACGCAGTATTTT. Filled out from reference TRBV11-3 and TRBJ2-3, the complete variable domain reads EAGVVQSPRYKIIEKKQPVAFWCNPISGHNTLYWYLQNLGQGPELLIRYENEEAVDDSQLPKDRFSAERLKGVDSTLKIQPAELGDSAVYLCASSLDGGRTQYFGPGTRLTVL.

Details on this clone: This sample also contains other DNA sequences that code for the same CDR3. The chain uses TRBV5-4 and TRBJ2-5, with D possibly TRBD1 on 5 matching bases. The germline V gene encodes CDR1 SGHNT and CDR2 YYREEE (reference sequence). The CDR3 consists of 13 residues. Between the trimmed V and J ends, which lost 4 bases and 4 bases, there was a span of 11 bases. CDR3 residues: CASSPRAGETQYF. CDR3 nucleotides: TGTGCCAGCAGCCCCAGGGCCGGAGAGACCCAGTACTTC.

The chain's CDR3 is CASSQGGEWGNTIYF. DNA of the CDR3: TGCGCCAGCAGCCAGGGGGGGGAATGGGGAAACACCATATATTTT. The genes are TRBV4-3 and TRBJ1-3; D perhaps matches TRBD1 (5 bases). CDR1 and CDR2 from the germline V gene are LGHNA and YSLEER. Trimming shortened V by 3 bases and J by 4 bases, and 13 bases separated the two germline ends. The CDR3 consists of 15 residues.

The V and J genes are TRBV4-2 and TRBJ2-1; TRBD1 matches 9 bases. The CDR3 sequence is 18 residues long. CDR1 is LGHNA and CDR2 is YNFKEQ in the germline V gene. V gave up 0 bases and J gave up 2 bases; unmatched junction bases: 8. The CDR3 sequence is CASSQDPQGARTYNEQFF. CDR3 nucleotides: TGTGCCAGCAGCCAAGATCCACAGGGGGCTAGGACCTACAATGAGCAGTTCTTC.

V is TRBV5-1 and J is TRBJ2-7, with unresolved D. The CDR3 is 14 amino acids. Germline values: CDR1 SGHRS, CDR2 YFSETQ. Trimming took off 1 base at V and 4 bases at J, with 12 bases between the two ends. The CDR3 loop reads CASSLFTLEYEQYF. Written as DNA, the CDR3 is TGCGCCAGCAGCTTGTTTACTCTAGAATACGAGCAGTACTTC.

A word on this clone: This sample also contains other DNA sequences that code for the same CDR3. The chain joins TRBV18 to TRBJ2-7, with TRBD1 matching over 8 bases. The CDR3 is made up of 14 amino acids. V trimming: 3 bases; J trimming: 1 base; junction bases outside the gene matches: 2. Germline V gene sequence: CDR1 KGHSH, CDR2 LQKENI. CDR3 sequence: CASSPGTGSYEQYF. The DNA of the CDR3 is TGTGCCAGCTCACCGGGGACAGGTTCCTACGAGCAGTACTTC.

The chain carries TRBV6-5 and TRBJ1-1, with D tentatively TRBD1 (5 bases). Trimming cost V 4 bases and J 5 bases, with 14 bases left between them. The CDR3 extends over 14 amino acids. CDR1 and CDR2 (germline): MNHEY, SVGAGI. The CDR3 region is CASSSRGGGTEAFF. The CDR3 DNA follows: TGTGCCAGCAGTTCCCGCGGTGGGGGGACTGAAGCTTTCTTT.

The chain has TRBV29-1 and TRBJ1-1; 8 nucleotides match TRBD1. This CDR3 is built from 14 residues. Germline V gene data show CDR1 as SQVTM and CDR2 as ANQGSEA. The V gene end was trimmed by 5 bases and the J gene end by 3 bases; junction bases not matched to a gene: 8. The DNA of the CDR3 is TGCAGCGTTCTTGACAGGGGCTCGGACACTGAAGCTTTCTTT. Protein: CSVLDRGSDTEAFF.

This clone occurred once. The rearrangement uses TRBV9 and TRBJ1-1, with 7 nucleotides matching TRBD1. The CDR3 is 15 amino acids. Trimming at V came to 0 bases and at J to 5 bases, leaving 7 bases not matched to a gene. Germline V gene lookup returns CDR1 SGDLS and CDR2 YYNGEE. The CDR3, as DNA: TGTGCCAGCAGCGTAGCTGAGGGGGCAAGAACTGAAGCTTTCTTT. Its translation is CASSVAEGARTEAFF.

The CDR3 reads CASSLNRNTEAFF. The CDR3 bases are TGTGCCAGCAGCTTAAACAGAAACACTGAAGCTTTCTTT. The chain uses TRBV7-9 and TRBJ1-1; no firm D call. Trimming pared 2 bases from V and 2 bases from J, leaving 6 bases between. The CDR3 is 13 amino acids. Germline V gene data show CDR1 as SEHNR and CDR2 as FQNEAQ (reference sequence). The whole variable domain, filled in from reference TRBV7-9 and TRBJ1-1, reads DTGVSQNPRHKITKRGQNVTFRCDPISEHNRLYWYRQTLGQGPEFLTYFQNEAQLEKSRLLSDRFSAERPKGSFSTLEIQRTEQGDSAMYLCASSLNRNTEAFFGQGTRLTVV.

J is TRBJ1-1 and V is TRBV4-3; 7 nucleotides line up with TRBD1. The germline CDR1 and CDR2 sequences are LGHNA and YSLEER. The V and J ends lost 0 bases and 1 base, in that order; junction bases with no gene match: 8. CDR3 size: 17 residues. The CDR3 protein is CASSQDERQGPNTEAFF. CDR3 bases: TGCGCCAGCAGCCAAGACGAGAGACAGGGCCCGAACACTGAAGCTTTCTTT.

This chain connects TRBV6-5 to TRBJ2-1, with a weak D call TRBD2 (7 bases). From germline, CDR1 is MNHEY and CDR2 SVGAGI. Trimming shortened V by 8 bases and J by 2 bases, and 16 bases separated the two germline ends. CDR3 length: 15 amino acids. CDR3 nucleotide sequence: TGTGCCAGCGTACCCCCCGGGGGGCCCTACAATGAGCAGTTCTTC. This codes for CASVPPGGPYNEQFF.

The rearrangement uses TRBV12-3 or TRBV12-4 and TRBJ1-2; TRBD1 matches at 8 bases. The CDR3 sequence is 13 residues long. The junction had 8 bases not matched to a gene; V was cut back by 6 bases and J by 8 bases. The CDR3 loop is CASSPRDRGGYTF. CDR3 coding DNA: TGTGCCAGCAGCCCCCGAGACAGGGGCGGCTACACCTTC.

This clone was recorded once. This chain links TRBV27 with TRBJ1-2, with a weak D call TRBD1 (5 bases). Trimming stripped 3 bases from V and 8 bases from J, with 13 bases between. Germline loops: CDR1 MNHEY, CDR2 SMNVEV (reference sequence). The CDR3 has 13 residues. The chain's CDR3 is CASSFVQGYGYTF. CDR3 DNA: TGTGCCAGCAGTTTTGTGCAGGGTTACGGCTACACCTTC.

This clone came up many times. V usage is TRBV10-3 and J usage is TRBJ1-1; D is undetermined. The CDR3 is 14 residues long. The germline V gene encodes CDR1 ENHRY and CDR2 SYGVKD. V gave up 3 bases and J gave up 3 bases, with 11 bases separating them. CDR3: CAISDEGLDTEAFF. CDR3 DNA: TGTGCCATCAGTGACGAGGGATTGGACACTGAAGCTTTCTTT.

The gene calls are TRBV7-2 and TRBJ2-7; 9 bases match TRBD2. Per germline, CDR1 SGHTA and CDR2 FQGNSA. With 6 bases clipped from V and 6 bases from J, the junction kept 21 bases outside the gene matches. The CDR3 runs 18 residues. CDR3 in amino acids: CASSRFRGGGARVGEQYF. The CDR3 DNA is TGTGCCAGCAGTCGCTTTCGGGGCGGGGGGGCCCGAGTGGGCGAGCAGTACTTC.

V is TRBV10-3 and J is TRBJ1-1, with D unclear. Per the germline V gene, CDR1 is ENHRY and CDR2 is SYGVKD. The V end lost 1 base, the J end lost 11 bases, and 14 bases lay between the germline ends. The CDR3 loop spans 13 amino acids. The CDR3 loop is CAISEWEPSNAFF. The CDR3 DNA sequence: TGTGCCATCAGTGAGTGGGAGCCCTCGAATGCTTTCTTT.